This TCR beta chain was recovered during a study of blood T cells in healthy people across ages. General study findings and limits: It was the long-lived donors that had more naive CD4+ cells and higher diversity than aged donors.

PCR was performed a second time for about 7 to 11 cycles using a sample-barcoded 5' primer and a J-beta primer mix. TCRdb independently ran MiXCR on the 5' RACE reads; one entry per CDR3 protein. The table lists around 700,000 distinct CDR3 sequences, approximately 25% of them singletons. Concerning this clonotype: The antigen is unknown.

The CDR3 consists of 14 residues. With 0 bases removed from V and 2 bases from J, the gap between germline ends came to 10 bases. The V gene's germline CDR1 is DFQATT and CDR2 SNEGSKA (reference sequence). The same specimen was also included in a second study, on T cells of mothers and their children. This second report adds: A few healthy Caucasian mothers gave samples, and so did their six children. The yield was over 8.5 million TCR beta CDR3 reads from each mother and a few million from each child. Evidence of persistent microchimeric T cell clones was absent.

The sample consisted of blood. The source of this sequence is a boy aged 5-17 years in good health. The rearrangement links TRBV20-1 to TRBJ2-5; possibly TRBD1 or TRBD2 for D (5 bases each). The DNA for the CDR3 is TGCAGTGCTAGAGATTTGAGGGGTCAAGAGACCCAGTACTTC. It is translated as CSARDLRGQETQYF.